The 29 T cell receptor beta chains reported below all come from one sample, sequenced in a study of tumor-infiltrating lymphocytes in localized non-small cell lung cancer. The method was immunoSEQ multiplex PCR; TCRdb's version includes in-frame clones alone and lacks a portion of them. The table shows about 15,000 clones, with around three quarters occurring only once. Material: lung tumor tissue. These receptors were taken from a human donor with non-small cell lung cancer.

This clone was detected a few times. The chain carries TRBV2 and TRBJ2-7; D is ambiguous. This CDR3 has 12 residues. Trimming stripped 6 bases from V and 6 bases from J, with 12 bases between. CDR1 and CDR2 (germline): SNHLY, FYNNEI. The CDR3 is CASSLSGTEQYF. The CDR3 coding sequence is TGTGCCAGCAGCCTCTCTGGAACCGAGCAGTACTTC.

The rearrangement links TRBV6-1 to TRBJ1-6, with D possibly being TRBD1 (5 bases). Germline CDR1 is MNHNS and CDR2 is SASEGT. The V and J ends lost 3 bases and 4 bases respectively, with 13 bases between them. The length of the CDR3 is 16 residues. CDR3 amino acids: CASSDGLGRYNSPLHF. CDR3 in DNA: TGTGCCAGCAGTGACGGTTTGGGACGGTATAATTCACCCCTCCACTTT.

This rearrangement joins TRBV2 to TRBJ2-7, with TRBD1 identical over 7 bases. CDR3 length: 16 amino acids. Germline V gene lookup returns CDR1 SNHLY and CDR2 FYNNEI. V dropped 4 bases and J dropped 2; count of bases not matched to a gene: 11. CDR3 nucleotide sequence: TGTGCCAGCAGTGCTACAGGGGACGGGGTCACCTACGAGCAGTACTTC. It specifies CASSATGDGVTYEQYF. Using reference TRBV2 and TRBJ2-7 for the parts outside the CDR3, the full variable domain is EPEVTQTPSHQVTQMGQEVILRCVPISNHLYFYWYRQILGQKVEFLVSFYNNEISEKSEIFDDQFSVERPDGSNFTLKIRSTKLEDSAMYFCASSATGDGVTYEQYFGPGTRLTVT.

The V gene is TRBV11-2, the J gene TRBJ2-3, with D uncertain. V was pared by 1 base and J by 8 bases, with 16 bases between. Germline CDR1 and CDR2: SGHAT and FQNNGV. The CDR3 has 15 residues. The chain's CDR3 is CASSLGAGSFSTQYF. The CDR3, as DNA: TGTGCCAGCAGCTTAGGCGCCGGCTCATTCTCTACGCAGTATTTT.

V gene TRBV5-1 combines with J gene TRBJ1-3; 10 nucleotides align to TRBD1. CDR1 SGHRS and CDR2 YFSETQ come from the germline V gene. The CDR3 totals 19 residues. V trimming: 4 bases; J trimming: 3 bases; junction bases outside the gene matches: 16. The CDR3 DNA sequence: TGCGCCAGCAGCCCAACCGGGACAGGGGCTAGAGAGATTGGAAACACCATATATTTT. Amino acids: CASSPTGTGAREIGNTIYF.

This clone was picked up a small number of times. The chain has TRBV7-8 and TRBJ2-7; D is possibly TRBD2 (5 bases). Trimming took 0 bases from V and 6 from J, leaving 6 bases between them. The V gene's germline CDR1 is SGHVS and CDR2 FQNEAQ. This CDR3 spans 12 amino acids. The chain's CDR3 is CASSLAGVEQYF. The CDR3 nucleotides read TGTGCCAGCAGCTTAGCCGGGGTCGAGCAGTACTTC.

The chain carries TRBV27 and TRBJ2-1; 8 bases are shared with TRBD2. CDR3 length: 15 amino acids. Germline V gives CDR1 MNHEY, CDR2 SMNVEV (reference sequence). Germline trimming cut 8 bases from V and 5 bases from J; bases unmatched to any gene: 11. DNA of the CDR3: TGTGCCAGCCAAGGAATAGCGGGGCTGAACAATGAGCAGTTCTTC. This translates into CASQGIAGLNNEQFF.

In its sample, this clone was seen once. The V gene is TRBV10-3, the J gene TRBJ1-5; D possibly corresponds to TRBD1 (6 bases). The CDR3 contains 15 residues. The V end lost 11 bases, the J end lost 0 bases, and 17 bases lay between the germline ends. Germline V gives CDR1 ENHRY, CDR2 SYGVKD. The CDR3 protein is CAVSTGQSSNQPQHF. The CDR3 DNA reads TGTGCCGTCTCCACTGGACAGTCTAGCAATCAGCCCCAGCATTTT.

As concerns this clone: The junction shows a germline mismatch at one end, possibly a read error. The V and J genes are TRBV5-1 and TRBJ2-7; a weak D match, TRBD2 (6 bases). Per the germline V gene, CDR1 is SGHRS and CDR2 is YFSETQ. The length of the CDR3 is 15 residues. CDR3 DNA sequence: TGCGCCAGCAGCTTGGGGTCGAGTAGAGGGGACTCCAGCCAATTC. Its protein product is CASSLGSSRGDSSQF.

The chain links TRBV7-2 to TRBJ2-2; tentative D call: TRBD2 (5 bases). The CDR3 is made up of 15 amino acids. Between the trimmed V and J ends, which lost 5 bases and 3 bases, there was a span of 13 bases. CDR1 and CDR2 from the germline V gene are SGHTA and FQGNSA. Here the CDR3 DNA reads TGTGCCAGCAGCCTTATGAGCGGAGACACCGGGGAGCTGTTTTTT. It yields the protein CASSLMSGDTGELFF.

In its sample, this clone was seen once. V gene TRBV9 combines with J gene TRBJ2-5; TRBD1 matches 8 bases. J gave up 2 bases and V 0 bases, and 0 bases lay outside the gene matches. CDR1 is SGDLS and CDR2 is YYNGEE in the germline V gene. This CDR3 contains 14 residues. The CDR3 DNA is TGTGCCAGCAGCGTAGACAGGGGGCAAGAGACCCAGTACTTC. Protein product: CASSVDRGQETQYF.

The genes are TRBV27 and TRBJ2-7, with unresolved D. The CDR3 runs 16 residues. Germline CDR1 MNHEY, CDR2 SMNVEV (reference sequence). Trimming shortened V by 5 bases and J by 5 bases, and 22 bases separated the two germline ends. The CDR3 loop reads CASSPPIGLPTDEQYF. CDR3 coding DNA: TGTGCCAGCAGTCCGCCCATAGGGCTGCCCACGGACGAGCAGTACTTC.

J is TRBJ1-2 and V is TRBV28, with D uncertain. The CDR3 has 14 residues. Trimming stripped 3 bases from V and 5 bases from J, with 13 bases between. Germline CDR1 MDHEN, CDR2 SYDVKM. The CDR3 loop reads CASSFIREAYGYTF. The CDR3 DNA reads as TGTGCCAGCAGTTTTATTCGGGAGGCTTATGGCTACACCTTC.

J is TRBJ1-2 and V is TRBV14, with D hard to call. The V gene's germline CDR1 is SGHDN and CDR2 FVKESK. V was clipped by 4 bases and J by 5 bases, with 14 bases between them. The CDR3 extends over 14 amino acids. The CDR3, as DNA: TGTGCCAGCAGCCCCGCCGGGGTGAGTTATGGCTACACCTTC. Its translation is CASSPAGVSYGYTF. Filled out from reference TRBV14 and TRBJ1-2, the complete variable domain reads EAGVTQFPSHSVIEKGQTVTLRCDPISGHDNLYWYRRVMGKEIKFLLHFVKESKQDESGMPNNRFLAERTGGTYSTLKVQPAELEDSGVYFCASSPAGVSYGYTFGSGTRLTVV.

V is TRBV28 and J is TRBJ1-2; D remains ambiguous. CDR1 is MDHEN and CDR2 is SYDVKM in the germline V gene. With 2 bases removed from V and 4 bases from J, the gap between germline ends came to 8 bases. This CDR3 is built from 13 residues. CDR3 sequence: CASSLLVSYGYTF. The CDR3, as DNA: TGTGCCAGCAGTTTACTAGTTTCCTATGGCTACACCTTC.

This chain uses TRBV5-1 with TRBJ1-6; unclear D gene. V lost 1 base and J 14 bases, leaving 13 bases between the germline ends. Germline V gene lookup returns CDR1 SGHRS and CDR2 YFSETQ. The CDR3 spans 13 residues. The CDR3 sequence is CASSLRSPGTLHF. As DNA, the CDR3 is TGCGCCAGCAGCTTGCGGTCACCCGGCACCCTCCACTTT.

The chain employs TRBV6-1 and TRBJ2-7, with D tentatively TRBD1 (6 bases). V was trimmed by 8 bases and J by 4 bases, leaving 12 bases between them. The CDR3 has 12 residues. Germline V lookup: CDR1 MNHNS, CDR2 SASEGT. The CDR3 region has the DNA TGTGCCAGCGGATCGCAGGGGTACGAGCAGTACTTC. This sequence encodes CASGSQGYEQYF.

CDR3 sequence reads: CASSVVAQGGQGGYGYTF. The CDR3 DNA sequence: TGTGCCAGCAGCGTCGTAGCCCAAGGCGGACAGGGAGGATATGGCTACACCTTC. V gene TRBV9 combines with J gene TRBJ1-2; 8 bases align to TRBD1. The CDR3 covers 18 residues. Losses at the gene ends were 2 bases for V and 5 bases for J; bases not matched to a gene: 17. Germline V CDR1 and CDR2: SGDLS, YYNGEE.

This clone has more than one count but fewer than ten. The genes are TRBV7-2 and TRBJ1-2; D is ambiguous. Trimming removed 5 bases at V and 6 bases at J, with 19 bases between. CDR1 and CDR2 from the germline V gene are SGHTA and FQGNSA. This CDR3 spans 15 amino acids. CDR3 bases: TGTGCCAGCAGCCGGATTCCCGTTAGGATGGATGGCTACACCTTC. It specifies CASSRIPVRMDGYTF.

This clone was counted a single time. The chain combines TRBV14 with TRBJ2-5; a weak D match, TRBD1 (5 bases). The V end was cut by 0 bases, the J end by 7 bases, with 15 bases between. This CDR3 contains 15 residues. Germline V gene sequence: CDR1 SGHDN, CDR2 FVKESK. CDR3 DNA: TGTGCCAGCAGCCAAGATCCGTCCAGGCAGGGGACCCAGTACTTC. It is translated as CASSQDPSRQGTQYF. Full variable domain (rest looked up from reference TRBV14 and TRBJ2-5): EAGVTQFPSHSVIEKGQTVTLRCDPISGHDNLYWYRRVMGKEIKFLLHFVKESKQDESGMPNNRFLAERTGGTYSTLKVQPAELEDSGVYFCASSQDPSRQGTQYFGPGTRLLVL.

This clone was counted a single time. V and J are TRBV4-1 and TRBJ1-6; D possibly corresponds to TRBD1 (5 bases). The CDR3 loop spans 12 amino acids. Trimming removed 1 base at V and 15 bases at J, with 10 bases between. From germline, CDR1 is MGHRA and CDR2 YSYEKL. The CDR3 nucleotides read TGCGCCAGCAGCCAAGGCACGGGGGACCTCCACTTT. Translated: CASSQGTGDLHF.

Only one count was recorded for this clone. The gene calls are TRBV6-6 and TRBJ1-2; 7 nucleotides agree with TRBD1. CDR1 MNHNY and CDR2 SVGAGI come from the germline V gene (reference sequence). Trimming removed 4 bases from V and 7 bases from J; junction bases left unmatched: 15. The CDR3 runs to 16 residues. The CDR3 DNA sequence: TGTGCCAGCAGTTGGGACGGACAGGCCCCTCTCGTTGGCTACACCTTC. It translates to CASSWDGQAPLVGYTF.

J is TRBJ2-7 and V is TRBV28; TRBD2 is a possible D gene (6 bases). The CDR3 has 13 amino acids. Germline CDR1 and CDR2: MDHEN and SYDVKM. V was shortened by 6 bases and J by 4 bases, with 13 bases between the two germline ends. CDR3: CASSFGGGYEQYF. The CDR3 DNA reads TGTGCCAGCAGCTTCGGGGGAGGATACGAGCAGTACTTC. The entire variable domain, with the rest obtained from reference TRBV28 and TRBJ2-7, is as follows: DVKVTQSSRYLVKRTGEKVFLECVQDMDHENMFWYRQDPGLGLRLIYFSYDVKMKEKGDIPEGYSVSREKKERFSLILESASTNQTSMYLCASSFGGGYEQYFGPGTRLTVT.

The chain carries TRBV7-9 and TRBJ2-1; 9 bases agree with TRBD1. The CDR3 is 13 amino acids. V lost 5 bases to trimming and J lost 15 bases; unmatched junction nucleotides: 11. The V gene's germline CDR1 is SEHNR and CDR2 FQNEAQ (reference sequence). The DNA of the CDR3 is TGTGCCAGCAGCCTCATGACAGGACAGGGGTGGTTCTTC. It is translated as CASSLMTGQGWFF. The entire variable domain, with the rest obtained from reference TRBV7-9 and TRBJ2-1, is as follows: DTGVSQNPRHKITKRGQNVTFRCDPISEHNRLYWYRQTLGQGPEFLTYFQNEAQLEKSRLLSDRFSAERPKGSFSTLEIQRTEQGDSAMYLCASSLMTGQGWFFGPGTRLTVL.

The V call is TRBV19, the J call TRBJ2-1; 10 positions match TRBD2. The germline CDR1 and CDR2 sequences are LNHDA and SQIVND (reference sequence). V was pared by 6 bases and J by 8 bases, with 10 bases of the junction left unmatched. The CDR3 is 15 residues long. The CDR3 region has the DNA TGTGCCAGTAGCCCTTTAGCGGGGGGCCGGGATGAGCAGTTCTTC. Amino acids: CASSPLAGGRDEQFF.

The V and J genes are TRBV6-5 and TRBJ2-1, with TRBD2 matching 10 bases. The germline CDR1 and CDR2 sequences are MNHEY and SVGAGI. Trimming at V came to 8 bases and at J to 8 bases, leaving 12 bases not matched to a gene. The CDR3 has 15 residues. The CDR3 region has the DNA TGTGCCAGCCGGGGGACTAGCGAGGCGTGGGATGAGCAGTTCTTC. Translating gives CASRGTSEAWDEQFF.

The rearrangement joins TRBV4-1 to TRBJ2-5; 9 bases agree with TRBD2. V lost 1 base to trimming and J lost 5 bases; unmatched junction nucleotides: 14. The CDR3 length is 18 residues. Germline CDR1 and CDR2: MGHRA and YSYEKL. The CDR3 loop is CASSQAPSAGRGGETQYF. The CDR3 DNA follows: TGCGCCAGCAGCCAAGCGCCCTCCGCGGGGCGGGGGGGGGAGACCCAGTACTTC.

This chain joins TRBV28 and TRBJ2-2; 7 bases are shared with TRBD1. This CDR3 has 14 amino acids. CDR1 and CDR2 (germline): MDHEN, SYDVKM. Unmatched junction bases numbered 5, after V lost 6 bases and J lost 4 bases. The CDR3 loop is CASRLQGSTGELFF. CDR3 nucleotide sequence: TGTGCCAGCAGATTACAGGGGTCCACCGGGGAGCTGTTTTTT.

This clone was seen a handful of times. J is TRBJ2-5 and V is TRBV7-2; D is uncertain. CDR3 length: 11 amino acids. V was clipped by 5 bases and J by 5 bases, with 6 bases between them. The germline V gene has CDR1 SGHTA and CDR2 FQGNSA. The CDR3 loop reads CASSRRETQYF. CDR3 DNA: TGTGCCAGCAGCCGTCGGGAGACCCAGTACTTC.